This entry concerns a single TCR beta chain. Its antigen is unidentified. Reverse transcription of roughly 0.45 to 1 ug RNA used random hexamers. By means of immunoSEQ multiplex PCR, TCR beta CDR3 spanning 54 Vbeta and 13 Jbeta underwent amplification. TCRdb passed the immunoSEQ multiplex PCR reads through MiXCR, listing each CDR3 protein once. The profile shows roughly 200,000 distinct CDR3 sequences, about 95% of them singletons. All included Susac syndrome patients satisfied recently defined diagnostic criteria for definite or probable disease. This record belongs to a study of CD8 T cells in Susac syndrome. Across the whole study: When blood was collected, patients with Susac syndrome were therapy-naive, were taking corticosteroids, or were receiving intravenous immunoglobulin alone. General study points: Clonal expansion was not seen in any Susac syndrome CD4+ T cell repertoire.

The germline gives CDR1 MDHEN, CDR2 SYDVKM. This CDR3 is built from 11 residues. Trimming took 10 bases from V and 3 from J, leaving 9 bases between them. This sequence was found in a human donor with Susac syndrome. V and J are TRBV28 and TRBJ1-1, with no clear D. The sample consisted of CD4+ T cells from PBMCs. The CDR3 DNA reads TGTGCCACCCACCGCTACACTGAAGCTTTCTTT. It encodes CATHRYTEAFF.